This TCR beta chain was captured by sequencing in a study of tumor-infiltrating lymphocytes in primary liver carcinoma. Between about 20 and 30 mg of unsorted bulk tissue served as the source from which RNA and DNA were co-extracted. All patients had surgically resected primary liver carcinoma. CDR1 and CDR2 (germline): MRHNA, SNTAGT. The CDR3 totals 15 residues. V was clipped by 3 bases and J by 6 bases, with 16 bases between them. This clonotype occurred once. A constant-region primer served to make TCR beta cDNA from about 0.5 ug total RNA. Modified slightly, ARM-PCR produced TCR beta libraries over three nested multiplex PCR rounds. The first two PCR rounds used TRBV1-TRBV30 forward primers with a C-beta reverse primer, 9 to 11 cycles each. Each CDR3 protein gets one entry after TCRdb re-called the multiplex PCR reads with MiXCR. In the table there are around 120,000 distinct CDR3 sequences, around 62% of which are singletons.

The clonotype comes from a woman aged 55-69 years with primary liver carcinoma and hepatitis B virus infection. The genes are TRBV6-4 and TRBJ2-3; D not certain. Sequences were obtained from liver tumor tissue from sampling region 1. Subset in this sample: tumor region T1, superior pole. CDR3 in amino acids: CASSELPGAIDTQYF. CDR3 in DNA: TGTGCCAGCAGTGAATTGCCGGGCGCCATCGATACGCAGTATTTT.